This T cell receptor beta chain was identified in a study of T-cell reconstitution after alpha-beta-depleted transplantation in children. This sample's TCRbeta library carried unique molecular identifier barcodes. Using its own MiXCR run on the PCR reads, TCRdb lists one record per CDR3 protein. The data show fewer than 750,000 distinct CDR3 sequences, 25% to 30% seen once. The germline CDR1 and CDR2 sequences are MGHRA and YSYEKL. J was trimmed by 4 bases and V by 2 bases; bases with no gene match: 5. The CDR3 has 15 amino acids. This clonotype was found a few times. Sequencing was performed on PBMCs, taken before TCRalphabeta/CD19-depleted stem cell transplant. This chain connects TRBV4-1 to TRBJ2-7; 10 nucleotides align to TRBD2. The TCR sequence derives from a boy under two years old with Wiskott-Aldrich syndrome, due to receive a stem cell transplant. The CDR3 bases are TGCGCCAGCAGCCAAAGCCTAGCGGGAGTTTACGAGCAGTACTTC. It is translated as CASSQSLAGVYEQYF.